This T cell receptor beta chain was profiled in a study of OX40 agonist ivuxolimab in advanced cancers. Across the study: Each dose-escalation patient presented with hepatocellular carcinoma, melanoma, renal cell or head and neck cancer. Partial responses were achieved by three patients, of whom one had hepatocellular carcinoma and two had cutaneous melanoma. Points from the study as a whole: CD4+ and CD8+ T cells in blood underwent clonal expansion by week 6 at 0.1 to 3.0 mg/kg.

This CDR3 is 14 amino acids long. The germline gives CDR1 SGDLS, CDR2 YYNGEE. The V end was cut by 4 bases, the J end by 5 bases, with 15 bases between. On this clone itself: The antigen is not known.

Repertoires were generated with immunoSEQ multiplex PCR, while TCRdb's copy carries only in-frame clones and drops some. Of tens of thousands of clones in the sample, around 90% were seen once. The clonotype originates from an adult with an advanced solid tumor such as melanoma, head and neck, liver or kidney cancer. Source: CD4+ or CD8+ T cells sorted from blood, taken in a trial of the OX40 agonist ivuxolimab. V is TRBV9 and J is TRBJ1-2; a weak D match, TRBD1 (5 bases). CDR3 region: CASSPEAGGYGYTF. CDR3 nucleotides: TGTGCCAGCAGCCCAGAAGCCGGGGGGTATGGCTACACCTTC. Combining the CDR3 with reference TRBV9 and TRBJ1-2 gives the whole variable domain DSGVTQTPKHLITATGQRVTLRCSPRSGDLSVYWYQQSLDQGLQFLIQYYNGEERAKGNILERFSAQQFPDLHSELNLSSLELGDSALYFCASSPEAGGYGYTFGSGTRLTVV.